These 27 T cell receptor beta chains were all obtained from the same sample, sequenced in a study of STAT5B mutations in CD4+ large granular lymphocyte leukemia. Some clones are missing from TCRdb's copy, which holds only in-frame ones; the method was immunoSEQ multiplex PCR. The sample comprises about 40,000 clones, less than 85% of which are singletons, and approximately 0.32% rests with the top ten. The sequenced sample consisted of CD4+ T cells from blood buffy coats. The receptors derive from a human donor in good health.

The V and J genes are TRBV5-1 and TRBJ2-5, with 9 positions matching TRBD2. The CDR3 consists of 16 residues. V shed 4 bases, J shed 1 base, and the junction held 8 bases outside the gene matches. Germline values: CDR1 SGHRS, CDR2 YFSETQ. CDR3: CASSPGTSPGQETQYF. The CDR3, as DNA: TGCGCCAGCAGCCCTGGGACTAGCCCGGGCCAAGAGACCCAGTACTTC.

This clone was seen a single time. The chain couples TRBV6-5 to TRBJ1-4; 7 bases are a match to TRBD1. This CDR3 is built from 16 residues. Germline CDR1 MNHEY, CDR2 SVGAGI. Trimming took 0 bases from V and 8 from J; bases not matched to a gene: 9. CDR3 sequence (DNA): TGTGCCAGCAGTTACTCAGCACAGGGGATTGAAGAAAAACTGTTTTTT. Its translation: CASSYSAQGIEEKLFF.

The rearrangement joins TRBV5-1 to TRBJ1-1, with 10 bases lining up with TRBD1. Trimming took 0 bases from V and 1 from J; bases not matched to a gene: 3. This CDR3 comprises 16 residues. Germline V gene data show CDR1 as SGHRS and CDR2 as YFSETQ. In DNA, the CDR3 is TGCGCCAGCAGCTTGGGAGGGACAGGGGCGAACACTGAAGCTTTCTTT. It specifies CASSLGGTGANTEAFF.

The CDR3 reads CASSLKLAGLYEQYF. The CDR3 nucleotides read TGTGCCAGCAGCTTGAAGCTAGCGGGGTTGTACGAGCAGTACTTC. The gene calls are TRBV5-4 and TRBJ2-7, with 9 positions matching TRBD2. After removal of 1 base from V and 4 bases from J, the junction contained 6 bases not matched to a gene. There are 15 residues in the CDR3. CDR1 and CDR2 from the germline V gene are SGHNT and YYREEE (reference sequence).

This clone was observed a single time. Here the CDR3 DNA reads TGTGCCAGTAGTATAAATGGGGCGCCAGCTAACTATGGCTACACCTTC. It yields the protein CASSINGAPANYGYTF. The chain combines TRBV19 with TRBJ1-2, with D perhaps TRBD1 (5 bases). Deletions cut 2 bases from V and 0 bases from J, with 13 bases between. This CDR3 contains 16 residues. Germline V CDR1 and CDR2: LNHDA, SQIVND (reference sequence).

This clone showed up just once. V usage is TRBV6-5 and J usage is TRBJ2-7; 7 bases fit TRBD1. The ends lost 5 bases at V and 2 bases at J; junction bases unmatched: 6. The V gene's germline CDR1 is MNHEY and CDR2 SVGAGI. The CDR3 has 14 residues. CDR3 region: CASSQTGFTYEQYF. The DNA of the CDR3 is TGTGCCAGCAGTCAGACAGGGTTCACCTACGAGCAGTACTTC.

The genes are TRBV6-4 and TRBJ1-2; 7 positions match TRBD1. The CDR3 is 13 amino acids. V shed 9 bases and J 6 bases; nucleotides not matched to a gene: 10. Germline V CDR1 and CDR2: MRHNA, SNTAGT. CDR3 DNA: TGTGCCAGTATCCCGACAGGGCGGAATGGCTACACCTTC. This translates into CASIPTGRNGYTF.

CDR3 bases: TGTGCCAGCAGCATACAGGGGGTGGGGAGAGGGGCGCAGTATTTT. Encoded protein: CASSIQGVGRGAQYF. The chain uses TRBV7-2 and TRBJ2-3, with 8 bases that match TRBD1. The CDR3 contains 15 residues. Germline-derived CDR1 and CDR2 are SGHTA and FQGNSA. With V trimmed by 5 bases and J by 10 bases, 14 bases remained unmatched.

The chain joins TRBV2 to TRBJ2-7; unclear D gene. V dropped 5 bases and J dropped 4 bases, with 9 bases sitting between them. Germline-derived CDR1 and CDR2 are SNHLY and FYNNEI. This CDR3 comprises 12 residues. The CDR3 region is CASSFMGYEQYF. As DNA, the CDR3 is TGTGCCAGCAGTTTCATGGGGTACGAGCAGTACTTC.

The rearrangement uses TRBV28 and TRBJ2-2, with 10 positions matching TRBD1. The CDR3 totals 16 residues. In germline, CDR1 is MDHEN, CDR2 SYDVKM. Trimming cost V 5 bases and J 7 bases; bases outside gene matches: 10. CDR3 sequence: CASSKAGQGLSGELFF. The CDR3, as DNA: TGTGCCAGCAGTAAGGCGGGACAGGGGTTGAGCGGGGAGCTGTTTTTT.

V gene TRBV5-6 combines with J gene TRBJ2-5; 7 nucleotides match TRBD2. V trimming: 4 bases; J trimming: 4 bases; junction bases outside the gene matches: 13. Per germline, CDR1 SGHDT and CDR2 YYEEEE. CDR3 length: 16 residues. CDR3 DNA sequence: TGTGCCAGCAGCCGTTTGGGAGGGTGGCTGATAGAGACCCAGTACTTC. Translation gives CASSRLGGWLIETQYF.

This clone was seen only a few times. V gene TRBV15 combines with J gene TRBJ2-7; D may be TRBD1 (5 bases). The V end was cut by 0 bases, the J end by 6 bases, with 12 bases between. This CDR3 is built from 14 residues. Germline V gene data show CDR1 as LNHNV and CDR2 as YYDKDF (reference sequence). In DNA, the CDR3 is TGTGCCACCAGCAGAGATCTGGACACATCCGAGCAGTACTTC. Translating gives CATSRDLDTSEQYF.

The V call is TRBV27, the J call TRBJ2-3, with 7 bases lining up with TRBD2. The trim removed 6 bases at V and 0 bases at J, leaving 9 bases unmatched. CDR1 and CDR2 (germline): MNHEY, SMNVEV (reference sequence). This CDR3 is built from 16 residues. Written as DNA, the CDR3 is TGTGCCAGCAGCTCGCCGGGACTACCAAGCACAGATACGCAGTATTTT. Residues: CASSSPGLPSTDTQYF.

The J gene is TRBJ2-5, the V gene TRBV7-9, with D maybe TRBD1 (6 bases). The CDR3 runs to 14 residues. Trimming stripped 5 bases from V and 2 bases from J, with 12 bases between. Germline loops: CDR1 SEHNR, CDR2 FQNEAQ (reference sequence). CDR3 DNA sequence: TGTGCCAGCAGCCGGCAGGGGATACAAGAGACCCAGTACTTC. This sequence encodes CASSRQGIQETQYF.

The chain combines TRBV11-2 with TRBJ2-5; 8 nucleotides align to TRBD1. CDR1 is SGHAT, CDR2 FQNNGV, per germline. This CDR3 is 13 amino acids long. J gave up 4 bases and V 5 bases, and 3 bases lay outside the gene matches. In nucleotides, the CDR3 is TGTGCCAGCAGCCCCGGACAGGGAGAGACCCAGTACTTC. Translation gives CASSPGQGETQYF.

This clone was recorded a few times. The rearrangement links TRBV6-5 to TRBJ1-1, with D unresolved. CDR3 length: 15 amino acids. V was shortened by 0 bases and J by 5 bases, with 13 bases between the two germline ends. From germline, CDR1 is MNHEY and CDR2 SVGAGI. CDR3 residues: CASSYSHRLRTEAFF. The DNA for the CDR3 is TGTGCCAGCAGTTACTCCCACAGACTAAGGACTGAAGCTTTCTTT.

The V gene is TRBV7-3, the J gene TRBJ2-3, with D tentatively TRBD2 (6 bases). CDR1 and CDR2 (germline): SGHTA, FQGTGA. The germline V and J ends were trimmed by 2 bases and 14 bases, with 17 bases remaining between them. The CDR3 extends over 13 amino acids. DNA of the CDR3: TGTGCCAGCAGCTTAGGGGCCGGGACTCCTGTGTATTTT. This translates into CASSLGAGTPVYF.

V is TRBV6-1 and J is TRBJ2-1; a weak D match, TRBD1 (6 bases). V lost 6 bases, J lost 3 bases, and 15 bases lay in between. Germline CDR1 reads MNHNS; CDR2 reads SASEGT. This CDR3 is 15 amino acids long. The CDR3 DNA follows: TGTGCCAGCAGGCCCGGGACACCCATCTACAATGAGCAGTTCTTC. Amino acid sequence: CASRPGTPIYNEQFF.

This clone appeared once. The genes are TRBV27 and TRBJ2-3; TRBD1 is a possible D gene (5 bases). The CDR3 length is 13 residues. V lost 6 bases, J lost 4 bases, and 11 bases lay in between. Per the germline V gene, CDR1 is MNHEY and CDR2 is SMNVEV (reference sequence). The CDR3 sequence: CASRSQGADTQYF. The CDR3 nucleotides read TGTGCCAGCAGGTCTCAGGGTGCAGATACGCAGTATTTT.

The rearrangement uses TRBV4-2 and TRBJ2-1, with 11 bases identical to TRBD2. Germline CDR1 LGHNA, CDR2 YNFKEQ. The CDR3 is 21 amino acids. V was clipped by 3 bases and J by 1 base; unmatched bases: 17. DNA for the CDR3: TGTGCCAGCAGCCAGGAACTTCCCACTAGCGGGGGACCACGTTCCTACAATGAGCAGTTCTTC. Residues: CASSQELPTSGGPRSYNEQFF.

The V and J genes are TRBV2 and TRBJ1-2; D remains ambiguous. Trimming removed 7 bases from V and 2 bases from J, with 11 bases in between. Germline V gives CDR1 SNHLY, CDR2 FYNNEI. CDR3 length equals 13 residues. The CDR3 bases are TGTGCCAGCACCCCAACGGCAAACTATGGCTACACCTTC. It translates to CASTPTANYGYTF.

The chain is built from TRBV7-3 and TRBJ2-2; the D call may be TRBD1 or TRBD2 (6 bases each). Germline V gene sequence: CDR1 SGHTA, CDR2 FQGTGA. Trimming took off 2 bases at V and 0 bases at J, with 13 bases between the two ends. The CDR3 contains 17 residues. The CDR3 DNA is TGTGCCAGCAGCTTATTTGGGGGGCTTGCGAACACCGGGGAGCTGTTTTTT. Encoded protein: CASSLFGGLANTGELFF.

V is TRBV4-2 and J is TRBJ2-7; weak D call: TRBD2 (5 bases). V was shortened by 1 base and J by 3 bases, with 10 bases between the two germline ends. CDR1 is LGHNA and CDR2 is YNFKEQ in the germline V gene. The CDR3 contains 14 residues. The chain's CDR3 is CASSQVVEVYEQYF. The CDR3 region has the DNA TGTGCCAGCAGCCAAGTAGTGGAGGTCTACGAGCAGTACTTC.

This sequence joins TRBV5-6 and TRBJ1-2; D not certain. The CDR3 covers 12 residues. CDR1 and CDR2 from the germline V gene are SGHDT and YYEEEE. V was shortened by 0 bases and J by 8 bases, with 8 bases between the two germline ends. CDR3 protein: CASSLDPSGYTF. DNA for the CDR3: TGTGCCAGCAGCTTGGATCCTTCCGGCTACACCTTC.

CDR3 DNA: TGTGCCAGCTCACCAACTGACAGGGGCGCGTACGAGCAGTACTTC. This sequence encodes CASSPTDRGAYEQYF. The chain couples TRBV18 to TRBJ2-7; 8 nucleotides match TRBD1. This CDR3 contains 15 residues. J lost 4 bases, V lost 2 bases, and 7 bases had no gene match. Germline values: CDR1 KGHSH, CDR2 LQKENI.

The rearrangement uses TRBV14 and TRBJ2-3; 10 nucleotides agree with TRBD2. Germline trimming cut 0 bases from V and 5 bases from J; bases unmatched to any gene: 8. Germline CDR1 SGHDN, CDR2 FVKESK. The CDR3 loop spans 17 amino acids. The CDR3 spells CASSQDWSGGAEDTQYF. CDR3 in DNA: TGTGCCAGCAGCCAAGATTGGAGCGGGGGGGCAGAAGATACGCAGTATTTT.

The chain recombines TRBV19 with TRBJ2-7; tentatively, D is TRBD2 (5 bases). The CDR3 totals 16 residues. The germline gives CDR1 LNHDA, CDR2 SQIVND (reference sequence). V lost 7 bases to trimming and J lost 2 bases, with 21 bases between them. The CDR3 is CASTPATTSRTYEQYF. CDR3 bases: TGTGCCAGTACCCCTGCGACTACATCCCGAACCTACGAGCAGTACTTC.